One and the same sample provided the 5 T cell receptor beta chains below, sequenced in a study of T cell responses to AZD1222 COVID-19 vaccine. The method was immunoSEQ multiplex PCR; TCRdb's version includes in-frame clones alone and lacks a portion of them. The table has around 86,000 clones, almost 90% seen once. Sequencing used peripheral blood, obtained on day 0 of AZD1222 vaccination. These receptors were taken from an adult in good health.

CDR3 residues: CASSSGQGGTEAFF. In nucleotides, the CDR3 is TGTGCCAGCAGCTCAGGACAGGGTGGCACTGAAGCTTTCTTT. This chain uses TRBV5-4 with TRBJ1-1; 8 bases match TRBD1. V lost 3 bases, J lost 4 bases, and 5 bases stayed unmatched. The CDR3 extends over 14 amino acids. The germline V gene encodes CDR1 SGHNT and CDR2 YYREEE (reference sequence).

J is TRBJ1-1 and V is TRBV19; 8 bases align to TRBD1. The V and J ends lost 9 bases and 12 bases, in that order; junction bases with no gene match: 12. CDR1 is LNHDA and CDR2 is SQIVND in the germline V gene (reference sequence). The CDR3 sequence is 12 residues long. The CDR3 DNA is TGTGCCAGCAGGACGCAGGGGGCTTCGACTTTCTTT. It codes for CASRTQGASTFF.

This clone was detected once. The rearrangement uses TRBV9 and TRBJ1-6; D gene unclear. V was cut by 4 bases and J by 7 bases, with 9 bases left in between. Germline V gives CDR1 SGDLS, CDR2 YYNGEE. The CDR3 is 13 residues long. For the CDR3, the DNA is TGTGCCAGCAGCCCAGGACTGAATTCACCCCTCCACTTT. The encoded protein is CASSPGLNSPLHF.

The V gene is TRBV9, the J gene TRBJ1-1; D ambiguous. Trimming removed 2 bases at V and 4 bases at J, with 12 bases between. Per the germline V gene, CDR1 is SGDLS and CDR2 is YYNGEE. This CDR3 spans 14 amino acids. CDR3: CASSVRREGTEAFF. DNA of the CDR3: TGTGCCAGCAGCGTGAGAAGGGAGGGCACTGAAGCTTTCTTT.

J is TRBJ2-6 and V is TRBV6-2 or TRBV6-3; D is uncertain. The CDR3 totals 14 residues. CDR1 is MNHEY, CDR2 SVGEGT, per germline. Trimming took 2 bases from V and 0 from J, leaving 2 bases between them. CDR3 DNA: TGTGCCAGCAGTTACGGCTCTGGGGCCAACGTCCTGACTTTC. Amino acid sequence: CASSYGSGANVLTF.